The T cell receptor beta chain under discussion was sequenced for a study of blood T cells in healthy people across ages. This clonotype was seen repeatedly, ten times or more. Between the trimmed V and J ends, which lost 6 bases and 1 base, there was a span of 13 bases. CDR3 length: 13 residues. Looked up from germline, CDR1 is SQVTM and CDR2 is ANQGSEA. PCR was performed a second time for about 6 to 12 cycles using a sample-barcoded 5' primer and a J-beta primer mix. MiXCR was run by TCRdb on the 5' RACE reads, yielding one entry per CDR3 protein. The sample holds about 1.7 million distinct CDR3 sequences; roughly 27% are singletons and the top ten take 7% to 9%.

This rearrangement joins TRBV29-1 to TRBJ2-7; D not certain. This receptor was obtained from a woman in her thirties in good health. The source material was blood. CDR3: CSVLGMVSYEQYF. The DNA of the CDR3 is TGCAGCGTCCTGGGGATGGTTTCCTACGAGCAGTACTTC.